This T cell receptor (beta chain) was obtained from a study of blood T cell repertoires in COVID-19. Sequenced by immunoSEQ multiplex PCR; TCRdb stores in-frame clones only, minus some. The sample carries 180,000 or so clones, under 85% recorded once. This CDR3 is built from 13 residues. Germline loops: CDR1 SGHDN, CDR2 FVKESK. V lost 1 base to trimming and J lost 9 bases, with 12 bases between them. Sequenced: peripheral blood. The clonotype was recovered from a man in his 60s who had recovered from COVID-19. V is TRBV14 and J is TRBJ1-1; D is unclear. In nucleotides, the CDR3 is TGTGCCAGCAGCCAAGTGGGAGGGATGAAAGCTTTCTTT. It is translated as CASSQVGGMKAFF.